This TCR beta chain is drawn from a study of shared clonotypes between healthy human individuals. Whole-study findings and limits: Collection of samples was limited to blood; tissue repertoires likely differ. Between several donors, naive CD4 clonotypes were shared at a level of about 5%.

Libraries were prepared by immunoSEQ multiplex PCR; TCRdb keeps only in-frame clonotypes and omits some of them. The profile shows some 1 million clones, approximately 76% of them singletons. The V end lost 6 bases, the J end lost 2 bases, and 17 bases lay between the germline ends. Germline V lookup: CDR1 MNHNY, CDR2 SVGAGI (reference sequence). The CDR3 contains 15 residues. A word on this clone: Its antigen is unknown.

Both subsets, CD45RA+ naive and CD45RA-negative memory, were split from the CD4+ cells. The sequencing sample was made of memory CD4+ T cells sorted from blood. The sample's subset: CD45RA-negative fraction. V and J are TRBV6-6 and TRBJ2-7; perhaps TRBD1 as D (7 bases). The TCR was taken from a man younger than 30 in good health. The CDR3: CASSSQGGVTYEQYF. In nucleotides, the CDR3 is TGTGCCAGCAGCTCCCAGGGGGGTGTTACCTACGAGCAGTACTTC.